Listed below are T cell receptor beta chains from one sample, sequenced in a study of shared T cell receptors in the human thymus. TCRdb's copy holds only in-frame clones and misses some; the assay was immunoSEQ multiplex PCR. Of roughly 710,000 clones in the sample, 80% to 90% are singletons; the top ten hold roughly 0.01%. The same data also contributed to another study, on human thymus T cells.

Sequenced: thymocytes. The source of these receptors is a girl under three years old with a congenital heart defect. Both conserved end residues are part of each CDR3. A D gene is named only where the DNA matches it firmly. Not all rows give a size; the values are once, few, many and, for expanded clones, a class.

cdr3_aa cdr3_nt j_call cdr3_length d_call clone_size v_call
CASSEMGRGKRVVSYEQYF TGTGCCAGCAGTGAAATGGGGCGGGGGAAAAGAGTCGTATCCTACGAGCAGTACTTC TRBJ2-7 19 TRBD2 - TRBV6-1
CAISSDRGPQPNSPLHF TGTGCCATCTCCTCTGACAGGGGCCCACAACCCAATTCACCCCTCCACTTT TRBJ1-6 17 TRBD1 - TRBV10-3
CASSEKTTVNTEAFF TGTGCCAGCAGTGAGAAGACTACAGTGAACACTGAAGCTTTCTTT TRBJ1-1 15 - once TRBV6-1
CASSLVSGHRALGAFF TGTGCCAGCAGCTTAGTATCGGGACACCGGGCCCTCGGGGCTTTCTTT TRBJ1-1 16 - - TRBV7-2
CASSPPPPDRRHGYTF TGTGCCAGCAGCCCGCCCCCACCGGACAGACGACATGGCTACACCTTC TRBJ1-2 16 - once TRBV14
CASSQEGDSPFRVVNTQYF TGTGCCAGCAGCCAAGAAGGAGACAGCCCCTTTAGGGTTGTAAATACGCAGTATTTT TRBJ2-3 19 - - TRBV14
CASSRRDTDTEAFF TGTGCCAGCAGCCGTAGGGACACGGACACTGAAGCTTTCTTT TRBJ1-1 14 - - TRBV7-6
CASSPFEGFRNYGYTF TGTGCCAGCTCACCTTTTGAGGGATTCCGAAATTATGGCTACACCTTC TRBJ1-2 16 - - TRBV18
CATGVGADAETQYF TGTGCCACCGGGGTCGGAGCCGACGCGGAGACCCAGTACTTC TRBJ2-5 14 - - TRBV19
CASNPAGVGKTNEKLFF TGTGCCAGCAACCCGGCAGGGGTGGGAAAAACTAATGAAAAACTGTTTTTT TRBJ1-4 17 - few TRBV21-1
CASKTEDTIYF TGTGCCAGCAAAACCGAGGACACCATATATTTT TRBJ1-3 11 - - TRBV6-6
CASSPGQLTGKTQYF TGTGCCAGCAGCCCGGGACAGCTGACCGGGAAGACCCAGTACTTC TRBJ2-5 15 TRBD1 few TRBV7-2
CASSPWTADQPQHF TGTGCCAGCAGTCCATGGACAGCCGATCAGCCCCAGCATTTT TRBJ1-5 14 - - TRBV28
CASSHWGQGKETQYF TGTGCCAGCAGCCACTGGGGACAGGGCAAAGAGACCCAGTACTTC TRBJ2-5 15 TRBD1 - TRBV27
CASSFPFLGGRNEKLFF TGTGCCAGCAGCTTCCCCTTCCTGGGGGGGAGGAATGAAAAACTGTTTTTT TRBJ1-4 17 - - TRBV7-9
CASHRDLNTEAFF TGTGCCAGCCACAGGGATCTGAACACTGAAGCTTTCTTT TRBJ1-1 13 - - TRBV2
CASSFIGGPLHYNSPLHF TGTGCCAGCAGCTTCATAGGGGGCCCACTCCACTATAATTCACCCCTCCACTTT TRBJ1-6 18 TRBD1 - TRBV5-6
CASSIVGQASSPLHF TGTGCCAGTAGTATCGTGGGACAGGCATCTTCACCCCTCCACTTT TRBJ1-6 15 TRBD1 - TRBV19
CANKPDMRDTEAFF TGTGCCAACAAACCCGACATGAGGGACACTGAAGCTTTCTTT TRBJ1-1 14 - - TRBV6-1
CASSYPGGGKTQYF TGTGCCAGCAGTTATCCCGGGGGTGGAAAGACCCAGTACTTC TRBJ2-5 14 - - TRBV6-5
CASRLHTQGLYEQYF TGTGCCAGCAGACTCCATACCCAGGGGCTATACGAGCAGTACTTC TRBJ2-7 15 - - TRBV6-1
CAWNPKFPTNEKLFF TGTGCCTGGAATCCTAAGTTCCCAACTAATGAAAAACTGTTTTTT TRBJ1-4 15 - - TRBV30
CASSPRAKTNEKLFF TGTGCCAGCAGCCCCCGAGCAAAAACTAATGAAAAACTGTTTTTT TRBJ1-4 15 - - TRBV5-6
CASSLITANYGYTF TGTGCCAGCAGCTTAATCACAGCTAACTATGGCTACACCTTC TRBJ1-2 14 - - TRBV7-9
CASSQDLDRERNQPQHF TGCGCCAGCAGCCAAGATCTGGACCGGGAGCGAAATCAGCCCCAGCATTTT TRBJ1-5 17 - - TRBV4-1
CASSDGDTQYF TGCGCCAGCAGTGACGGTGATACGCAGTATTTT TRBJ2-3 11 - - TRBV10-2
CATIGDSDYGYTF TGTGCCACCATAGGGGATTCGGACTATGGCTACACCTTC TRBJ1-2 13 - - TRBV2
CASGHLAGKLTDTQYF TGTGCCAGCGGCCACCTAGCGGGGAAACTCACAGATACGCAGTATTTT TRBJ2-3 16 TRBD2 - TRBV5-6
CASSFLEFYGYTF TGTGCCAGCAGCTTTTTGGAGTTCTATGGCTACACCTTC TRBJ1-2 13 - - TRBV7-6
CASSHLADGGQERPGDYGYTF TGTGCCAGCAGCCACCTTGCGGACGGAGGACAGGAACGCCCCGGTGACTATGGCTACACCTTC TRBJ1-2 21 TRBD1 - TRBV4-2
CASTVNATDTQYF TGCGCCAGCACGGTAAACGCCACAGATACGCAGTATTTT TRBJ2-3 13 - - TRBV5-1
CASSFQPTKGDYGYTF TGTGCCAGCAGTTTTCAGCCAACCAAAGGAGACTATGGCTACACCTTC TRBJ1-2 16 - - TRBV27
CASSERRQGTYNEQFF TGTGCCAGCAGTGAACGTCGGCAGGGGACCTACAATGAGCAGTTCTTC TRBJ2-1 16 - - TRBV25-1
CASRNEDRIDNEQFF TGTGCCAGCAGGAATGAGGACAGGATAGACAATGAGCAGTTCTTC TRBJ2-1 15 TRBD1 - TRBV6-5
CASSPLTGGYEQYF TGTGCCAGCAGTCCACTGACAGGAGGCTACGAGCAGTACTTC TRBJ2-7 14 - - TRBV5-5
CASSPGGVWDYGYTF TGTGCCAGCAGTCCCGGGGGGGTATGGGACTATGGCTACACCTTC TRBJ1-2 15 - few TRBV6-5
CASSLRQRNSPLHF TGTGCCAGCAGCTTGAGACAGAGAAATTCACCCCTCCACTTT TRBJ1-6 14 - - TRBV5-6
CASSSGGRAEDEKLFF TGTGCCAGCAGCTCAGGGGGTCGGGCAGAAGATGAAAAACTGTTTTTT TRBJ1-4 16 TRBD1 once TRBV7-9
CASSSRTGAATKDGYEQYF TGTGCCAGCAGCTCCCGTACAGGGGCCGCAACAAAGGACGGCTACGAGCAGTACTTC TRBJ2-7 19 TRBD1 - TRBV11-2
CASSPPTPQYNEQFF TGTGCCAGCAGTCCTCCGACTCCCCAATACAATGAGCAGTTCTTC TRBJ2-1 15 - - TRBV28
CASSVGGHPNTEAFF TGTGCCAGCAGCGTAGGGGGACATCCGAACACTGAAGCTTTCTTT TRBJ1-1 15 - - TRBV9
CASSRGNLNTEAFF TGCGCCAGCAGTAGAGGCAACTTGAACACTGAAGCTTTCTTT TRBJ1-1 14 - - TRBV5-1
CASSLLPYGLVLDYEQYF TGTGCCAGCAGCTTGCTACCGTACGGACTAGTCTTGGACTACGAGCAGTACTTC TRBJ2-7 18 TRBD2 - TRBV7-4
CAWTYSGTTTDTQYF TGTGCCTGGACCTACTCCGGGACAACGACAGATACGCAGTATTTT TRBJ2-3 15 - - TRBV30
CASSERGQGTYGYTF TGTGCCAGCAGTGAGAGGGGACAGGGGACCTATGGCTACACCTTC TRBJ1-2 15 TRBD1 - TRBV6-1
CASSQDKGAGAEQYF TGCGCCAGCAGCCAAGATAAGGGGGCAGGGGCTGAGCAGTACTTC TRBJ2-7 15 TRBD1 - TRBV4-1
CASSLAGNSDTQYF TGTGCCAGCAGCTTAGCGGGGAACTCGGATACGCAGTATTTT TRBJ2-3 14 TRBD2 once TRBV6-4
CASSLNERDRGEDTEAFF TGTGCCAGCAGCTTAAACGAGAGGGACAGGGGTGAGGACACTGAAGCTTTCTTT TRBJ1-1 18 TRBD1 - TRBV7-6
CASSSAPSRVGEKLFF TGCGCCAGCTCCTCAGCCCCCTCCAGGGTCGGGGAAAAACTGTTTTTT TRBJ1-4 16 - - TRBV4-3
CASSSRDVLGGPTDTQYF TGCGCCAGCAGCTCAAGGGATGTGTTGGGGGGGCCGACAGATACGCAGTATTTT TRBJ2-3 18 - - TRBV5-1
CASSLEGPGGKVKGYTF TGCGCCAGCAGCTTGGAAGGCCCAGGTGGAAAGGTGAAGGGCTACACCTTC TRBJ1-2 17 - - TRBV5-1
CASSLGQGWRYGYTF TGTGCCAGCAGCTTAGGACAGGGGTGGAGATATGGCTACACCTTC TRBJ1-2 15 TRBD1 few TRBV5-6
CASGPPGQIPLNTEAFF TGTGCCAGCGGACCGCCGGGACAGATCCCTTTGAACACTGAAGCTTTCTTT TRBJ1-1 17 TRBD1 - TRBV27
CASSLPLTGSGENIQYF TGTGCCAGCAGCTTACCGCTGACAGGGTCCGGGGAAAACATTCAGTACTTC TRBJ2-4 17 TRBD1 - TRBV7-9
CASSTGQGGYEQYF TGCGCCAGCAGCACAGGACAGGGGGGCTACGAGCAGTACTTC TRBJ2-7 14 TRBD1 - TRBV5-1